Included here is one T cell receptor beta chain sequence, with context. The sample is drawn from a study of blood T cell repertoires in COVID-19. At the level of the study: The origin of the acute and convalescent COVID-19 samples was the United States, Italy and Spain. From T cells, B-cell-depleted T cells, or PBMCs came the material, which was cDNA or gDNA.

In the original processing: Amplification with reference gene primers provided the estimates of nucleated cell counts. Sequencing was performed with immunoSEQ multiplex PCR; in TCRdb, only in-frame clones are kept and a portion is missing. That table supplies the V and J calls and clone size; D and trimming were determined from the DNA. There are roughly 250,000 clones in the sample; 75% to 85% occur only once, and roughly 12% lies in the top ten. The sequenced sample consisted of peripheral blood. This sequence was found in a woman aged 55-75 years with active or convalescent COVID-19.

CDR3 DNA sequence: TGCAGCGTTGACGCGGGGGGGTCGAACACCGGGGAGCTGTTTTTT. This sequence encodes CSVDAGGSNTGELFF. The V gene is TRBV29-1, the J gene TRBJ2-2, with 9 positions matching TRBD2. This CDR3 has 15 amino acids. V was clipped by 3 bases and J by 0 bases; unmatched bases: 2. Germline values: CDR1 SQVTM, CDR2 ANQGSEA.